This is a list of T cell receptor beta chains from one sample in a study of cytomegalovirus exposure and HLA in healthy donors. The method was immunoSEQ multiplex PCR; TCRdb's version includes in-frame clones alone and lacks a portion of them. Among 100,000 to 150,000 clones, 80% were seen once, and the ten largest hold 8.9%. The material sequenced was PBMCs. The receptors were gathered from a man aged 25-45 years in good health and CMV-seropositive. Both conserved end residues are part of each CDR3. The order of the fields is V gene, J gene, clone size, D gene, CDR3 DNA, CDR3 protein. A D gene is named only where the DNA matches it firmly. Clone size, where shown, is once, few, many, or a class for clones that have expanded.

TRBV4-1	TRBJ1-1	.	.	TGCGCCAGCAGCCAAGTTGGGGGGTCGACTGAAGCTTTCTTT	CASSQVGGSTEAFF
TRBV5-5	TRBJ2-5	.	.	TGTGCCAGCAGTACAAGCTTGGGGGGGCAGCAAGAGACCCAGTACTTC	CASSTSLGGQQETQYF
TRBV5-1	TRBJ1-1	few	.	TGCGCCAGCAGCTTGGCAGGGCGCACTGAAGCTTTCTTT	CASSLAGRTEAFF
TRBV12-5	TRBJ2-7	.	.	TGTGCTAGTGGTTTGGCCACGAACGGCGAGCAGTACTTC	CASGLATNGEQYF
TRBV29-1	TRBJ2-3	.	TRBD2	TGCAGCGTTGATAGCGGGGACGGGGATACGCAGTATTTT	CSVDSGDGDTQYF
TRBV2	TRBJ1-1	.	.	TGTGCCAGCAGTGGTAATCGACAGGCGGCGAACACTGAAGCTTTCTTT	CASSGNRQAANTEAFF
TRBV6-5	TRBJ1-1	.	.	TGTGCCAGCAGCCCCCACAGACCCAACACTGAAGCTTTCTTT	CASSPHRPNTEAFF
TRBV2	TRBJ2-1	.	TRBD1	TGTGCCAGCATTCCGACAGGGGATAGTCACAATGAGCAGTTCTTC	CASIPTGDSHNEQFF
TRBV19	TRBJ2-7	.	TRBD1	TGTGCCAGTAGTATCGACGGACAGGGAAGAGTAGGCTACGAGCAGTACTTC	CASSIDGQGRVGYEQYF
TRBV7-8	TRBJ2-5	.	TRBD2	TGTGCCAGCAGCTTAGCGCTAGCGGGGGGCCAAGAGACCCAGTACTTC	CASSLALAGGQETQYF
TRBV9	TRBJ1-3	.	.	TGTGCCAGCAGCGGTGGTAGACTTTCCGGAAACACCATATATTTT	CASSGGRLSGNTIYF
TRBV6-5	TRBJ1-2	few	TRBD1	TGTGCCAGCAGTATTCAGGGGGCTTGGGATGGCTACACCTTC	CASSIQGAWDGYTF
TRBV11-2	TRBJ2-5	once	TRBD1	TGTGCCAGCAGCCCGGGACAGGGAGAGACCCAGTACTTC	CASSPGQGETQYF
TRBV5-1	TRBJ1-6	few	TRBD1	TGCGCCAGCAGCTTGGGGGAGGGACAGGGGTACGACTGGGATTCACCCCTCCACTTT	CASSLGEGQGYDWDSPLHF
TRBV7-8	TRBJ1-1	once	TRBD1	TGTGCCAGCAGCTTAGACCCTCGCAGGGGGCCCGCTGAAGCTTTCTTT	CASSLDPRRGPAEAFF
TRBV7-3	TRBJ2-5	few	TRBD2	TGTGCCAGCAGCGGGGAGGGCTTACAAGAGACCCAGTACTTC	CASSGEGLQETQYF
TRBV6-5	TRBJ2-3	.	TRBD2	TGTGCCAGCAAACCTAGCGGGGGGGCCGGAGATACGCAGTATTTT	CASKPSGGAGDTQYF
TRBV18	TRBJ2-3	.	TRBD1	TGTGCCAGCTCACCAAGACAGGGGAACACAGATACGCAGTATTTT	CASSPRQGNTDTQYF
TRBV27	TRBJ2-5	.	.	TGTGCCAGCAGCGCTACTAAAGAGACCCAGTACTTC	CASSATKETQYF
TRBV6-1	TRBJ1-2	many	.	TGTGCCAGTCTTACAGGGCATAACTATGGCTACACCTTC	CASLTGHNYGYTF
TRBV19	TRBJ1-5	.	TRBD1	TGTGCCAGTAGTAGAACAGGGGCGCGGGATCAGCCCCAGCATTTT	CASSRTGARDQPQHF
TRBV19	TRBJ2-7	.	.	TGTGCCAGTAGTATGGGTGACAAATACTACGAGCAGTACTTC	CASSMGDKYYEQYF